The entry that follows covers one T cell receptor (beta chain) sequence. The data are from a study of blood T cell repertoires in COVID-19. Across the whole study: Specimens from acute and convalescent COVID-19 originated in the United States, Italy and Spain. PBMCs, B-cell-depleted T cells, or T cells were the source of the cDNA or gDNA that made up the material.

Trimming left V 1 base short and J 11 bases short, with 18 bases between. This CDR3 region has 15 residues. Germline lookup yields CDR1 MGHRA and CDR2 YSYEKL. Authors' methods: The authors estimated nucleated cell counts from reference gene primer amplification. The method was immunoSEQ multiplex PCR; TCRdb's version includes in-frame clones alone and lacks a portion of them. V, J and clone size are taken as reported in that table, and D and trimming were inferred from the DNA itself. In the table there are 90,000 to 100,000 clones, about 80% of which are singletons. The origin of this receptor is a man between 65 and 85 years old with active or convalescent COVID-19. The chain couples TRBV4-1 to TRBJ1-5; possibly TRBD1 for D (5 bases). Source material: peripheral blood. As DNA, the CDR3 is TGCGCCAGCAGCCAAGTTGGAGACAGTGGAGGGACCCAGCATTTT. Translation gives CASSQVGDSGGTQHF.